This T cell receptor (beta chain) was identified in a study of T cells in Graves' hyperthyroidism and ophthalmopathy. This clonotype was counted many times. Its antigen is not known. General study results and limits: Most expanded thyroid clonotypes above 0.001 recurred in blood.

In making diagnoses, clinical symptoms, serum thyroxine and TRAb, thyroid ultrasound and orbital computed tomography were all used. TCR beta CDR3 regions were amplified from RNA. An initial round of RT-PCR targeting the TCR CDR3 relied on the HTBI primer set. TCRdb fed the multiplex PCR reads into MiXCR, producing one record per CDR3 protein. The sample holds about 350,000 distinct CDR3 sequences; around 13% are singletons and the top ten take 34%. The CDR3 loop spans 12 amino acids. Looked up from germline, CDR1 is DFQATT and CDR2 is SNEGSKA (reference sequence). The V end lost 5 bases, the J end lost 2 bases, and 10 bases lay between the germline ends.

The TCR comes from a woman in her 40s with Graves' ophthalmopathy. The sample consisted of blood. The chain recombines TRBV20-1 with TRBJ2-7; perhaps TRBD1 as D (5 bases). CDR3: CSAETEAYEQYF. The CDR3 DNA reads TGCAGTGCTGAGACAGAGGCCTACGAGCAGTACTTC.